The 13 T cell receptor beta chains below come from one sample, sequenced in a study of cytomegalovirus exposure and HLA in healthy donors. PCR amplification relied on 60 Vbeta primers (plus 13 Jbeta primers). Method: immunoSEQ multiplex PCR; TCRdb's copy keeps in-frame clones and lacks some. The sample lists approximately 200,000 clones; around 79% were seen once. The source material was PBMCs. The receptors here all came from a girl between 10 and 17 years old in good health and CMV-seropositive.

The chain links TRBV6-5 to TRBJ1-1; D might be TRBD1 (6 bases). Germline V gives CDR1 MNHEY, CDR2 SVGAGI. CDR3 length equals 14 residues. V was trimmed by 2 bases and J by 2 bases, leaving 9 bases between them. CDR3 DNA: TGTGCCAGCAGTTACCAGGGGACCAACACTGAAGCTTTCTTT. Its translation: CASSYQGTNTEAFF.

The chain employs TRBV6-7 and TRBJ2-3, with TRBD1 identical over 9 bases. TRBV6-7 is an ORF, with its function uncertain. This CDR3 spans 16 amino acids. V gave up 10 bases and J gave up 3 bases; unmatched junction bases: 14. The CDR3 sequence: CAIGQGTLLGTDTQYF. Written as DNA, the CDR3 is TGTGCCATTGGACAGGGGACCCTTCTGGGGACAGATACGCAGTATTTT.

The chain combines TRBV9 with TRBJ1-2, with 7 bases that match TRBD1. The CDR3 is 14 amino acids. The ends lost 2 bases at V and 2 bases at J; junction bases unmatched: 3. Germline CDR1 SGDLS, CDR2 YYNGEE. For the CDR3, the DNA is TGTGCCAGCAGCGTGACAGGGAAAAACTATGGCTACACCTTC. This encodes CASSVTGKNYGYTF.

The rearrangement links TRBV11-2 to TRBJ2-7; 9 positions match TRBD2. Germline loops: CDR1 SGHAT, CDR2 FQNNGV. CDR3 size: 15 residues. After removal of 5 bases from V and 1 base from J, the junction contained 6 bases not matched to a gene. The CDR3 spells CASSVTSGGSYEQYF. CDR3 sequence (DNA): TGTGCCAGCAGCGTAACGAGCGGGGGGTCCTACGAGCAGTACTTC.

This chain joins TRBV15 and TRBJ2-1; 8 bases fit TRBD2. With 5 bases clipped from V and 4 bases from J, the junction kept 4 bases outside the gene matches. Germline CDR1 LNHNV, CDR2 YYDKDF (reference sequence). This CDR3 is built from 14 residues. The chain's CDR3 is CATSWSGGYNEQFF. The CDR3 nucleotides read TGTGCCACCAGCTGGTCGGGGGGGTACAATGAGCAGTTCTTC.

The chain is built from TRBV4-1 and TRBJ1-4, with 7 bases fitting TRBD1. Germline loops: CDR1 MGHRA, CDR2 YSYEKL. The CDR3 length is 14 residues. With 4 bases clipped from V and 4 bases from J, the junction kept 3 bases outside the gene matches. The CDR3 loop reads CASSPQGDNEKLFF. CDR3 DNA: TGCGCCAGCAGCCCTCAGGGGGATAATGAAAAACTGTTTTTT.

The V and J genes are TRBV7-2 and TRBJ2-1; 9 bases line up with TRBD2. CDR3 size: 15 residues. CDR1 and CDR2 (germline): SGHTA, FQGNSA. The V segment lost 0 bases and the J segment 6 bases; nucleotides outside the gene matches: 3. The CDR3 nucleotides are TGTGCCAGCAGCTTAGCGCGGGGGGGTTTCAATGAGCAGTTCTTC. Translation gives CASSLARGGFNEQFF. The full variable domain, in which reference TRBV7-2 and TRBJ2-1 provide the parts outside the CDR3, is GAGVSQSPSNKVTEKGKDVELRCDPISGHTALYWYRQSLGQGLEFLIYFQGNSAPDKSGLPSDRFSAERTGGSVSTLTIQRTQQEDSAVYLCASSLARGGFNEQFFGPGTRLTVL.

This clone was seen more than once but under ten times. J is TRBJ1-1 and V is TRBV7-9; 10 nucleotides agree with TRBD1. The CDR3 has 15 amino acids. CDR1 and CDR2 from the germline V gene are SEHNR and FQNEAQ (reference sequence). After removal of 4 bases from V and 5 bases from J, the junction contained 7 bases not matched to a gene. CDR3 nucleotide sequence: TGTGCCAGCAGCTCGTTGGGACAGGGGACGACTGAAGCTTTCTTT. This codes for CASSSLGQGTTEAFF.

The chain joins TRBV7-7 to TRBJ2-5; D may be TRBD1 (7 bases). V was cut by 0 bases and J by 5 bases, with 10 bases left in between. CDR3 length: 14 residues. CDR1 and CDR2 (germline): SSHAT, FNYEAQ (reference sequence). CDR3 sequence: CASSLAPGGETQYF. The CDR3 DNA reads TGTGCCAGCAGCTTAGCGCCAGGGGGGGAGACCCAGTACTTC.

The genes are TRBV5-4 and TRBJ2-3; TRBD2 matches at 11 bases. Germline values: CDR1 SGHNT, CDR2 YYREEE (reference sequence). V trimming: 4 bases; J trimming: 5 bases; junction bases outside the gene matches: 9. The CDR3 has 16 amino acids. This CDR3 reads CASSKLAGAPGDTQYF. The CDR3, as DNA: TGTGCCAGCAGCAAACTAGCGGGGGCCCCGGGAGATACGCAGTATTTT.

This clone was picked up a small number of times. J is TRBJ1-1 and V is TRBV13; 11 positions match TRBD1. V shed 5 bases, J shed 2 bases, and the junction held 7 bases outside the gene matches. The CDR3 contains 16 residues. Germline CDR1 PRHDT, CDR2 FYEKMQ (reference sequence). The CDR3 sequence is CASSLTGQGANTEAFF. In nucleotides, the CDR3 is TGTGCCAGCAGCCTAACAGGACAGGGGGCAAACACTGAAGCTTTCTTT.

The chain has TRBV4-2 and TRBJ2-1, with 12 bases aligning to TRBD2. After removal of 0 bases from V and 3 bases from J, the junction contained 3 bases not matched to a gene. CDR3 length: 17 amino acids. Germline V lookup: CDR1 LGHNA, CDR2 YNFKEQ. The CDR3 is CASSQETSGGLYNEQFF. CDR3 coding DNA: TGTGCCAGCAGCCAAGAGACTAGCGGGGGTCTCTACAATGAGCAGTTCTTC.

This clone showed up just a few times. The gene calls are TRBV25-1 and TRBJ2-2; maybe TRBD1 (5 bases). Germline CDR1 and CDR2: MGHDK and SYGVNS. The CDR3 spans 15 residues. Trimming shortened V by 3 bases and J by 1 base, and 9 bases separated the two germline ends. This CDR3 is CASSEAGMNTGELFF. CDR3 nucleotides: TGTGCCAGCAGTGAGGCAGGGATGAACACCGGGGAGCTGTTTTTT.